These 27 T cell receptor beta chains originate from one sample sequenced in a study of blood T cells in healthy people across ages. Primers used in a second PCR of roughly 6 to 12 cycles were a sample-barcoded 5' primer and a J-beta primer mix. From the 5' RACE reads, TCRdb called clonotypes with MiXCR, one entry per CDR3 protein. Counted here are some 1,500,000 distinct CDR3 sequences, approximately 43% occurring once; the ten biggest clones make up approximately 4.1%. The sequenced sample consisted of blood. All receptors derive from a woman between 18 and 29 years old in good health.

The chain uses TRBV19 and TRBJ2-1, with 11 bases lining up with TRBD2. Trimming took 4 bases from V and 6 from J; bases not matched to a gene: 8. This CDR3 is built from 16 residues. Germline CDR1 reads LNHDA; CDR2 reads SQIVND (reference sequence). Written as DNA, the CDR3 is TGTGCCAGTAGTACCTTAGCGGGGGGGTACCTCAATGAGCAGTTCTTC. Protein: CASSTLAGGYLNEQFF.

The chain carries TRBV29-1 and TRBJ2-7; TRBD1 agrees at 7 bases. Losses at the gene ends were 4 bases for V and 4 bases for J; bases not matched to a gene: 4. CDR3 length: 12 residues. Germline V gives CDR1 SQVTM, CDR2 ANQGSEA. The CDR3 nucleotides read TGCAGCGTTGTGGACAGGAGGTACGAGCAGTACTTC. Its translation is CSVVDRRYEQYF.

This clonotype was counted a few times. The chain carries TRBV9 and TRBJ1-1; tentative D call: TRBD1 (6 bases). Trimming cost V 4 bases and J 4 bases, with 14 bases left between them. The CDR3 is 14 residues long. Germline CDR1 SGDLS, CDR2 YYNGEE. In DNA, the CDR3 is TGTGCCAGCAGCATCCACAGGGTAGGCACTGAAGCTTTCTTT. Translated, it gives CASSIHRVGTEAFF.

The chain combines TRBV6-5 with TRBJ2-7; 7 bases fit TRBD1. This CDR3 spans 13 amino acids. Trimming at V came to 1 base and at J to 6 bases, leaving 3 bases not matched to a gene. CDR1 is MNHEY and CDR2 is SVGAGI in the germline V gene. This chain's CDR3 is CASSYWTGGEQYF. The CDR3 bases are TGTGCCAGCAGTTACTGGACAGGCGGCGAGCAGTACTTC.

With regard to this clonotype: No conserved phenylalanine or tryptophan ends this CDR3, so it is likely a read error. V is TRBV5-6 and J is TRBJ2-7; 9 bases line up with TRBD2. Germline loops: CDR1 SGHDT, CDR2 YYEEEE. Trimming took 1 base from V and 3 from J; bases not matched to a gene: 8. CDR3 size: 16 residues. DNA of the CDR3: TGTGCCAGCAGCTTGTTATCTAGCGGGATGGTCTACGAGCAGTACCTC. Encoded protein: CASSLLSSGMVYEQYL.

The J gene is TRBJ1-1, the V gene TRBV10-3; D gene unclear. Germline V lookup: CDR1 ENHRY, CDR2 SYGVKD. The length of the CDR3 is 11 residues. V was clipped by 3 bases and J by 4 bases, with 3 bases between them. The CDR3 DNA reads TGTGCCATCAGTGAAAGCACTGAAGCTTTCTTT. It is translated as CAISESTEAFF.

The V and J genes are TRBV3-1 and TRBJ1-1; perhaps TRBD1 as D (5 bases). Between the trimmed V and J ends, which lost 0 bases and 7 bases, there was a span of 15 bases. Germline values: CDR1 LGHDT, CDR2 YNNKEL (reference sequence). The CDR3 runs 15 residues. The CDR3 reads CASSQDWETEVEAFF. CDR3 nucleotides: TGTGCCAGCAGCCAAGATTGGGAGACAGAGGTTGAAGCTTTCTTT. Combining the CDR3 with reference TRBV3-1 and TRBJ1-1 gives the whole variable domain DTAVSQTPKYLVTQMGNDKSIKCEQNLGHDTMYWYKQDSKKFLKIMFSYNNKELIINETVPNRFSPKSPDKAHLNLHINSLELGDSAVYFCASSQDWETEVEAFFGQGTRLTVV.

This clonotype was observed many times. The gene calls are TRBV20-1 and TRBJ2-1; D is possibly TRBD2 (6 bases). The CDR3 extends over 14 amino acids. Germline CDR1 is DFQATT and CDR2 is SNEGSKA (reference sequence). The V gene lost 3 bases and the J gene lost 6 bases, with 15 bases spanning the gap. The CDR3 reads CSASRESQFNEQFF. In DNA, the CDR3 is TGCAGTGCTAGCCGGGAGTCTCAATTCAATGAGCAGTTCTTC.

The chain joins TRBV11-2 to TRBJ2-1; either TRBD1 or TRBD2 may supply D (5 bases each). Trimming took 2 bases from V and 7 from J, leaving 18 bases between them. The CDR3 contains 16 residues. Germline V gene data show CDR1 as SGHAT and CDR2 as FQNNGV. CDR3 coding DNA: TGTGCCAGCAGCTTACCCCCGGGACCCGTCTTGAATGAGCAGTTCTTC. Translated, it gives CASSLPPGPVLNEQFF.

This clonotype has only a few counts. This chain joins TRBV7-2 and TRBJ2-3; 8 positions agree with TRBD2. From germline, CDR1 is SGHTA and CDR2 FQGNSA. This CDR3 contains 16 residues. With 1 base clipped from V and 4 bases from J, the junction kept 7 bases outside the gene matches. This CDR3 is CASSLGPAGAPDTQYF. The CDR3 DNA is TGTGCCAGCAGCTTAGGCCCAGCGGGAGCCCCAGATACGCAGTATTTT.

The CDR3 region is CASSPSQRAGGNEQFF. In nucleotides, the CDR3 is TGTGCCAGCAGTCCATCCCAGCGAGCAGGGGGAAATGAGCAGTTCTTC. The chain has TRBV12-3 or TRBV12-4 and TRBJ2-1; 7 bases are shared with TRBD1. V gave up 5 bases and J gave up 7 bases; unmatched junction bases: 14. The CDR3 length is 16 residues.

The DNA of the CDR3 is TGCAGTGCTAGAGGCAGGACAAGCCAAGAGACCCAGTACTTC. Residues: CSARGRTSQETQYF. The chain is built from TRBV20-1 and TRBJ2-5; possible D gene TRBD1, 5 bases. The CDR3 sequence is 14 residues long. Germline lookup yields CDR1 DFQATT and CDR2 SNEGSKA (reference sequence). Deletions cut 1 base from V and 1 base from J, with 10 bases between.

This clonotype has just a few counts. The chain is built from TRBV7-2 and TRBJ1-4; D unclear. This CDR3 spans 14 amino acids. The V end was cut by 6 bases, the J end by 0 bases, with 8 bases between. Per the germline V gene, CDR1 is SGHTA and CDR2 is FQGNSA. CDR3 in amino acids: CASSYQATNEKLFF. CDR3 DNA: TGTGCCAGCAGTTATCAAGCAACTAATGAAAAACTGTTTTTT.

The chain recombines TRBV11-2 with TRBJ2-5, with a tentative D call TRBD2 (6 bases). Germline CDR1 is SGHAT and CDR2 is FQNNGV. The CDR3 loop spans 15 amino acids. V shed 5 bases and J shed 5 bases, with 18 bases lying between them. The CDR3 DNA sequence: TGTGCCAGCAGCGCCCAATACGGGAGTCGGGAGACCCAGTACTTC. This codes for CASSAQYGSRETQYF. Using reference TRBV11-2 and TRBJ2-5 for the parts outside the CDR3, the full variable domain is EAGVAQSPRYKIIEKRQSVAFWCNPISGHATLYWYQQILGQGPKLLIQFQNNGVVDDSQLPKDRFSAERLKGVDSTLKIQPAKLEDSAVYLCASSAQYGSRETQYFGPGTRLLVL.

The genes are TRBV7-9 and TRBJ2-1; no reliable D call. CDR1 is SEHNR and CDR2 is FQNEAQ in the germline V gene (reference sequence). The CDR3 sequence is 12 residues long. V gave up 5 bases and J gave up 9 bases, with 11 bases separating them. The CDR3 protein is CASSASSGEQFF. CDR3 sequence (DNA): TGTGCCAGCAGCGCCAGCTCGGGTGAGCAGTTCTTC.

This chain links TRBV20-1 with TRBJ1-2; 8 bases line up with TRBD1. The length of the CDR3 is 15 residues. The V segment lost 1 base and the J segment 8 bases; nucleotides outside the gene matches: 12. Germline CDR1 DFQATT, CDR2 SNEGSKA (reference sequence). CDR3 DNA sequence: TGCAGTGCTAGAGGGAGTGACAGGGGAGTTTTGGGCTACACCTTC. Protein product: CSARGSDRGVLGYTF.

The chain joins TRBV20-1 to TRBJ2-5; the match to TRBD2 covers 8 bases. Trimming at V came to 6 bases and at J to 11 bases, leaving 20 bases not matched to a gene. Looked up from germline, CDR1 is DFQATT and CDR2 is SNEGSKA (reference sequence). The CDR3 spans 15 residues. In nucleotides, the CDR3 is TGCAGTGCCGGGAGGGGACCCCAGATGAGCTGTTGGCAGTACTTC. Protein product: CSAGRGPQMSCWQYF.

This clonotype has ten or more counts. The chain is built from TRBV7-2 and TRBJ2-3; 9 bases map to TRBD2. CDR1 SGHTA and CDR2 FQGNSA come from the germline V gene. Trimming at V came to 1 base and at J to 6 bases, leaving 8 bases not matched to a gene. The length of the CDR3 is 16 residues. CDR3 coding DNA: TGTGCCAGCAGCTTAGAAGCCCTAGCGGGATCGGATACGCAGTATTTT. Translation gives CASSLEALAGSDTQYF.

The sample holds a few counts of this clonotype. The gene calls are TRBV20-1 and TRBJ2-3; TRBD2 matches at 14 bases. Losses at the gene ends were 6 bases for V and 14 bases for J; bases not matched to a gene: 7. In germline, CDR1 is DFQATT, CDR2 SNEGSKA (reference sequence). This CDR3 contains 12 residues. CDR3 protein: CSAGLAGGGSYF. Written as DNA, the CDR3 is TGCAGTGCCGGACTAGCGGGAGGTGGGTCGTATTTT.

The chain couples TRBV12-3 or TRBV12-4 to TRBJ1-4; 8 bases fit TRBD1. V dropped 1 base and J dropped 1; count of bases not matched to a gene: 8. There are 18 residues in the CDR3. DNA of the CDR3: TGTGCCAGCAGTTTAGAACGGACAGGGCGAATAACTAATGAAAAACTGTTTTTT. Protein sequence: CASSLERTGRITNEKLFF.

The chain employs TRBV6-1 and TRBJ2-7; TRBD2 matches 11 bases. CDR3 length: 14 amino acids. Germline values: CDR1 MNHNS, CDR2 SASEGT. The ends lost 8 bases at V and 3 bases at J; junction bases unmatched: 6. CDR3 in amino acids: CASRGTSGIYEQYF. CDR3 DNA sequence: TGTGCCAGCCGCGGGACTAGCGGAATCTACGAGCAGTACTTC.

J is TRBJ1-5 and V is TRBV7-6, with D maybe TRBD1 (5 bases). The V end was cut by 1 base, the J end by 6 bases, with 7 bases between. Germline CDR1 and CDR2: SGHVS and FNYEAQ. CDR3 length: 13 residues. As DNA, the CDR3 is TGTGCCAGCAGCTTAGGGACATTTCAGCCCCAGCATTTT. It yields the protein CASSLGTFQPQHF.

The chain links TRBV7-2 to TRBJ1-5; TRBD1 might be the D (5 bases). V lost 0 bases to trimming and J lost 6 bases, with 9 bases between them. Germline loops: CDR1 SGHTA, CDR2 FQGNSA. The length of the CDR3 is 14 residues. CDR3 protein: CASSLARGPQPQHF. CDR3 in DNA: TGTGCCAGCAGCTTAGCCCGGGGACCTCAGCCCCAGCATTTT.

The gene calls are TRBV27 and TRBJ2-7; 10 bases match TRBD1. The CDR3 has 15 amino acids. V trimming: 6 bases; J trimming: 7 bases; junction bases outside the gene matches: 12. Germline CDR1 MNHEY, CDR2 SMNVEV (reference sequence). The DNA of the CDR3 is TGTGCCAGCAGAAATTGGGACAGGGGCTACAATGAGCAGTACTTC. Translating it yields CASRNWDRGYNEQYF.

This clonotype showed up many times. This chain joins TRBV3-1 and TRBJ2-2; 8 positions agree with TRBD1. This CDR3 is built from 15 residues. Losses at the gene ends were 2 bases for V and 8 bases for J; bases not matched to a gene: 7. Germline V gene lookup returns CDR1 LGHDT and CDR2 YNNKEL (reference sequence). CDR3 DNA: TGTGCCAGCAGCCAATTAGGGACAGGCGGAGGGGAGCTGTTTTTT. Its protein is CASSQLGTGGGELFF.

This clonotype was counted a few times. The V gene is TRBV15, the J gene TRBJ2-1; D remains ambiguous. This CDR3 spans 14 amino acids. V lost 1 base, J lost 4 bases, and 8 bases lay in between. Germline CDR1 and CDR2: LNHNV and YYDKDF (reference sequence). CDR3 in DNA: TGTGCCACCAGCAGAGTACCCACGTACAATGAGCAGTTCTTC. Amino acids: CATSRVPTYNEQFF.

In this sample, this clonotype turned up a few times. The chain recombines TRBV5-6 with TRBJ2-5, with D unresolved. V shed 3 bases and J shed 2 bases, with 11 bases lying between them. The CDR3 runs 14 residues. Germline assignment: CDR1 SGHDT and CDR2 YYEEEE. The DNA of the CDR3 is TGTGCCAGCAGCTCGCTAACAATTCAAGAGACCCAGTACTTC. Translated, it gives CASSSLTIQETQYF.